Below, 2 T cell receptor beta chains from the same sample are listed, as sequenced in a study of blood T cells in healthy people across ages. A second PCR, run for roughly 7 to 12 cycles, used a sample-barcoded 5' primer plus a J-beta primer mix. MiXCR, applied by TCRdb to the 5' RACE reads, yields one record per CDR3 protein. The sample lists more than 650,000 distinct CDR3 sequences, more than 25% occurring once. These data were likewise used in another study, on T cells of mothers and their children.

Sequencing used blood. All receptors derive from a boy aged 10-17 years in good health.

The chain uses TRBV20-1 and TRBJ2-5; 8 bases are a match to TRBD2. This CDR3 is 16 amino acids long. Looked up from germline, CDR1 is DFQATT and CDR2 is SNEGSKA (reference sequence). The V and J ends lost 2 bases and 3 bases, in that order; junction bases with no gene match: 11. This chain's CDR3 is CSARRALAGSEETQYF. DNA of the CDR3: TGCAGTGCTAGAAGAGCCCTAGCGGGTTCTGAAGAGACCCAGTACTTC.

This clonotype was observed a few times. The chain carries TRBV7-9 and TRBJ1-5; the D is unclear. Trimming pared 4 bases from V and 6 bases from J, leaving 7 bases between. The CDR3 sequence is 12 residues long. Germline V gene data show CDR1 as SEHNR and CDR2 as FQNEAQ (reference sequence). The CDR3 DNA is TGTGCCAGCAGCTCCCCGGGTCAGCCCCAGCATTTT. Protein product: CASSSPGQPQHF.